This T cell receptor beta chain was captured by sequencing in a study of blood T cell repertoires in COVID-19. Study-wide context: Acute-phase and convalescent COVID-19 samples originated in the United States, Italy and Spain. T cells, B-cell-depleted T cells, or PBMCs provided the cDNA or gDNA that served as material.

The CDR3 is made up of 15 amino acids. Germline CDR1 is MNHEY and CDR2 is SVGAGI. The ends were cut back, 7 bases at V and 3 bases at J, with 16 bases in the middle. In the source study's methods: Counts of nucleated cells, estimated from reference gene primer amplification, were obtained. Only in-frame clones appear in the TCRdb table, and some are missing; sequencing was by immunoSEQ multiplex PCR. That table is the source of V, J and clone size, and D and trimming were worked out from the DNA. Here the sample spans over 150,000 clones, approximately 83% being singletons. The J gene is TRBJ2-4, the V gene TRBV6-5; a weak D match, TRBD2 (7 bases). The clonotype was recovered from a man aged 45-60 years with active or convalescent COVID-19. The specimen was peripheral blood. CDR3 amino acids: CASIYRGADKNIQYF. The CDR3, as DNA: TGTGCCAGCATCTATCGGGGGGCTGACAAAAACATTCAGTACTTC.